The 12 T cell receptor beta chains listed next were all sequenced from one sample in a study of T cells after yellow fever vaccination. TCRdb ran MiXCR on the 5' RACE reads and lists one entry per CDR3 protein. There are about 140,000 distinct CDR3 sequences in the sample; roughly 8% occur only once, and around 0.73% lies in the top ten. The material was CD4+ T cells sorted from PBMCs, obtained 5 days after the yellow fever booster vaccination. Receptor source: a young man who received the YFV17D yellow fever vaccine.

The J gene is TRBJ2-1, the V gene TRBV20-1; D is perhaps TRBD2 (6 bases). Per the germline V gene, CDR1 is DFQATT and CDR2 is SNEGSKA (reference sequence). V gave up 1 base and J gave up 12 bases, with 16 bases separating them. This CDR3 comprises 13 residues. The CDR3 sequence is CSARAPSAVGQFF. The CDR3 DNA reads as TGCAGTGCTAGAGCCCCTAGCGCGGTGGGGCAGTTCTTC.

There are many counts of this clonotype. The V gene is TRBV2, the J gene TRBJ2-7; D unclear. V lost 7 bases and J 2 bases, leaving 12 bases between the germline ends. Germline assignment: CDR1 SNHLY and CDR2 FYNNEI. CDR3 length equals 13 residues. The CDR3 DNA sequence: TGTGCCAGCATCTCCCAAGGCACCTACGAGCAGTACTTC. It codes for CASISQGTYEQYF. Complete variable domain (other parts from reference TRBV2 and TRBJ2-7): EPEVTQTPSHQVTQMGQEVILRCVPISNHLYFYWYRQILGQKVEFLVSFYNNEISEKSEIFDDQFSVERPDGSNFTLKIRSTKLEDSAMYFCASISQGTYEQYFGPGTRLTVT.

This clonotype has ten or more counts. The chain links TRBV20-1 to TRBJ1-1; TRBD1 is a possible D gene (5 bases). The CDR3 spans 14 residues. CDR1 is DFQATT and CDR2 is SNEGSKA in the germline V gene (reference sequence). V lost 6 bases and J lost 5, with 19 bases in between. CDR3 sequence (DNA): TGCAGTGCAGAACGTCGAGTGGGGCCAACTGAAGCTTTCTTT. As protein: CSAERRVGPTEAFF.

At least ten counts were recorded for this clonotype. This chain links TRBV6-2 or TRBV6-3 with TRBJ2-1; TRBD1 is a possible D gene (5 bases). With 2 bases removed from V and 4 bases from J, the gap between germline ends came to 12 bases. CDR3 length equals 15 residues. CDR1 is MNHEY and CDR2 is SVGEGT in the germline V gene. The CDR3 sequence is CASSYAQGTYNEQFF. The CDR3 nucleotides read TGTGCCAGCAGTTACGCTCAGGGCACTTACAATGAGCAGTTCTTC.

This clonotype came up many times. This sequence joins TRBV6-2 or TRBV6-3 and TRBJ2-7, with D perhaps TRBD1 or TRBD2 (5 bases each). In germline, CDR1 is MNHEY, CDR2 SVGEGT. Between the trimmed V and J ends, which lost 10 bases and 1 base, there was a span of 17 bases. CDR3 length: 14 amino acids. CDR3 residues: CATRDGGLSYEQYF. DNA for the CDR3: TGTGCCACGAGAGATGGGGGTCTTTCCTACGAGCAGTACTTC.

This clonotype occurred a few times. V and J are TRBV18 and TRBJ2-7, with 10 bases fitting TRBD1. Germline CDR1 reads KGHSH; CDR2 reads LQKENI. J was trimmed by 3 bases and V by 4 bases; bases with no gene match: 6. The CDR3 length is 15 residues. CDR3 protein: CASSQGTGAGYEQYF. The CDR3 nucleotides read TGTGCCAGCTCACAGGGGACAGGGGCGGGCTACGAGCAGTACTTC.

This clonotype occurred many times. The CDR3 DNA sequence: TGCAGCGTCGGAAAGAAGGGACAGGGCGGCGGACAAGAGACCCAGTACTTC. Protein product: CSVGKKGQGGGQETQYF. The rearrangement links TRBV29-1 to TRBJ2-5, with 9 bases matching TRBD1. The CDR3 loop spans 17 amino acids. CDR1 and CDR2 (germline): SQVTM, ANQGSEA. With V trimmed by 6 bases and J by 2 bases, 16 bases remained unmatched. Looking up the rest from reference TRBV29-1 and TRBJ2-5 gives the full variable domain: SAVISQKPSRDICQRGTSLTIQCQVDSQVTMMFWYRQQPGQSLTLIATANQGSEATYESGFVIDKFPISRPNLTFSTLTVSNMSPEDSSIYLCSVGKKGQGGGQETQYFGPGTRLLVL.

This clonotype came up many times. The chain has TRBV15 and TRBJ2-1; possible D gene TRBD2, 5 bases. This CDR3 region has 15 residues. Germline CDR1 reads LNHNV; CDR2 reads YYDKDF (reference sequence). V gave up 3 bases and J gave up 5 bases, with 14 bases separating them. Here the CDR3 DNA reads TGTGCCACCAGCAGCCGGACGAGGGCAGACAATGAGCAGTTCTTC. Amino acid sequence: CATSSRTRADNEQFF.

This clonotype turned up a few times. The chain recombines TRBV20-1 with TRBJ2-7, with a tentative D call TRBD2 (5 bases). V shed 1 base and J shed 2 bases, with 15 bases lying between them. Germline V gene data show CDR1 as DFQATT and CDR2 as SNEGSKA (reference sequence). The CDR3 contains 15 residues. The CDR3 region is CSARAQERITYEQYF. The CDR3, as DNA: TGCAGTGCTAGAGCTCAGGAGCGGATTACCTACGAGCAGTACTTC.

This clonotype came up many times. The chain is built from TRBV18 and TRBJ2-7, with D possibly TRBD1 on 6 matching bases. From germline, CDR1 is KGHSH and CDR2 LQKENI. The CDR3 length is 14 residues. V lost 5 bases, J lost 6 bases, and 17 bases lay in between. The chain's CDR3 is CASSRPGTRGEQYF. The CDR3 DNA sequence: TGTGCCAGCTCAAGACCCGGGACCAGGGGCGAGCAGTACTTC.

There are many counts of this clonotype. V usage is TRBV10-2 and J usage is TRBJ1-1; D is undetermined. V lost 6 bases and J 0 bases, leaving 2 bases between the germline ends. The CDR3 runs to 11 residues. Germline V gene sequence: CDR1 WSHSY, CDR2 SAAADI. This CDR3 reads CASRMNTEAFF. The CDR3 DNA sequence: TGCGCCAGCAGGATGAACACTGAAGCTTTCTTT.

The chain combines TRBV30 with TRBJ2-7; tentatively, D is TRBD1 (5 bases). The CDR3 runs to 11 residues. Germline V gene lookup returns CDR1 GTSNPN and CDR2 SVGIG (reference sequence). V dropped 5 bases and J dropped 3 bases, with 8 bases sitting between them. As DNA, the CDR3 is TGTGCCTGGGGACAAGTCTACGAGCAGTACTTC. As protein: CAWGQVYEQYF.